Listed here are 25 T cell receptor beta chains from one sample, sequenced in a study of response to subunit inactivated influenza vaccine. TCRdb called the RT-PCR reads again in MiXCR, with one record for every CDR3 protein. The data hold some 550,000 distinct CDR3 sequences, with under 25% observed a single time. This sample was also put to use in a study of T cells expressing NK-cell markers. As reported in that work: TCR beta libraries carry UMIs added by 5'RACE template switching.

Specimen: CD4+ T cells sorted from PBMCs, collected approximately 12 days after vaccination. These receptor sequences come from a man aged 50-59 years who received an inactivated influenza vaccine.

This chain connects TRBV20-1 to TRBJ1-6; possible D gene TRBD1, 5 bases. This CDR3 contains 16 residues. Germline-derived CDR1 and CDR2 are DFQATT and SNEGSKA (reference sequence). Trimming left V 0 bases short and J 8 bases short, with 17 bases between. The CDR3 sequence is CSARESRAGSDSPLHF. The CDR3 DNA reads TGCAGTGCTAGAGAATCACGGGCAGGGAGTGATTCACCCCTCCACTTT.

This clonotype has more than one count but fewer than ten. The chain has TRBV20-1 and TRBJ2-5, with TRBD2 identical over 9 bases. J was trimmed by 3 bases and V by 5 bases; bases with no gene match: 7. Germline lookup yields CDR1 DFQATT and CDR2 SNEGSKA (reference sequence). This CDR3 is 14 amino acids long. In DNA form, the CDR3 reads TGCAGTGCTGACGGTCGACTAGCGGAAGAGACCCAGTACTTC. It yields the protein CSADGRLAEETQYF.

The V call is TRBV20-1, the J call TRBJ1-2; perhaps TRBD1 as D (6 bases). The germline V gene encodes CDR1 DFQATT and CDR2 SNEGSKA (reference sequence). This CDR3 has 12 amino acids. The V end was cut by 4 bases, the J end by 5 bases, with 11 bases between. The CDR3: CSAKQGAYGYTF. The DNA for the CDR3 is TGCAGTGCTAAACAGGGCGCTTATGGCTACACCTTC.

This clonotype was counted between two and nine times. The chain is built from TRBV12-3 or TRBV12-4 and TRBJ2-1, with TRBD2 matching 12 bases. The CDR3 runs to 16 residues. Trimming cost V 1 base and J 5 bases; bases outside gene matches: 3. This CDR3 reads CASSLETSGRHNEQFF. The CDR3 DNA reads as TGTGCCAGCAGTTTAGAAACTAGCGGGAGGCACAATGAGCAGTTCTTC.

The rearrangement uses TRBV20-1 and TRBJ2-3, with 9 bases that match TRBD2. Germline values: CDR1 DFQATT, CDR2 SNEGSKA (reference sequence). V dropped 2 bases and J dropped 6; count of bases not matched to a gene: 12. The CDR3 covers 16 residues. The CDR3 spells CSARRVSGGDRDTQYF. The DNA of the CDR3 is TGCAGTGCTAGAAGGGTTAGCGGGGGTGATCGGGATACGCAGTATTTT.

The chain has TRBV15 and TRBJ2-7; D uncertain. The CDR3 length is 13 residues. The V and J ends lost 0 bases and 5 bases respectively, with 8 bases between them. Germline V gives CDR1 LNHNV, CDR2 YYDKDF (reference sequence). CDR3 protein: CATSRDPKDEQYF. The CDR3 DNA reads TGTGCCACCAGCAGAGATCCCAAGGACGAGCAGTACTTC.

CDR3 bases: TGTGCCAGCAGCATAAGACAGGGGGAAGAGTTCTTC. It yields the protein CASSIRQGEEFF. V is TRBV28 and J is TRBJ2-1, with TRBD1 matching 9 bases. Trimming cost V 6 bases and J 14 bases; bases outside gene matches: 8. The CDR3 has 12 amino acids. Germline loops: CDR1 MDHEN, CDR2 SYDVKM.

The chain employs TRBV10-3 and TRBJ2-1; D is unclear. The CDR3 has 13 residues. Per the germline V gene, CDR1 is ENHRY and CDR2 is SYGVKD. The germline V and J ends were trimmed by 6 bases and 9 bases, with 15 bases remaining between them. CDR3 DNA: TGTGCCATCAGACCATTCGAAGGCGGTGAGCAGTTCTTC. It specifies CAIRPFEGGEQFF.

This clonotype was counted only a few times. The CDR3 loop is CASSGRGSGNTIYF. The CDR3 DNA sequence: TGTGCCAGCAGCGGCAGGGGCTCTGGAAACACCATATATTTT. This chain connects TRBV9 to TRBJ1-3, with a weak D call TRBD1 (6 bases). V lost 3 bases, J lost 0 bases, and 7 bases lay in between. Germline V gives CDR1 SGDLS, CDR2 YYNGEE. This CDR3 is 14 amino acids long.

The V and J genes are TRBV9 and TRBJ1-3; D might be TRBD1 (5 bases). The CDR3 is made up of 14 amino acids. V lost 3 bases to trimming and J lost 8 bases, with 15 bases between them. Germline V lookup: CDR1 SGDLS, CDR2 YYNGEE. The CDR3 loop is CASSGGPRVDTIYF. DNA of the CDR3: TGTGCCAGCAGCGGAGGGCCCAGGGTTGACACCATATATTTT.

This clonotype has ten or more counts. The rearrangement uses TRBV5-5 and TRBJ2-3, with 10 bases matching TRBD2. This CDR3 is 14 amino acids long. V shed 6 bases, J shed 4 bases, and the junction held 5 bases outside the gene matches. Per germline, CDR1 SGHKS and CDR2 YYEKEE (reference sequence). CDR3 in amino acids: CASIPGLAPDTQYF. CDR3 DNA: TGTGCCAGCATCCCGGGACTAGCGCCAGATACGCAGTATTTT.

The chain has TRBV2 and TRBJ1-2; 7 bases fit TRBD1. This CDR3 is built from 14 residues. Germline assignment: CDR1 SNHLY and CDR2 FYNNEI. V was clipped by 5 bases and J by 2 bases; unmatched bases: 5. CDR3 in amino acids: CASSTGQLNYGYTF. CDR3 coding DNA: TGTGCCAGCAGTACGGGACAGTTAAACTATGGCTACACCTTC.

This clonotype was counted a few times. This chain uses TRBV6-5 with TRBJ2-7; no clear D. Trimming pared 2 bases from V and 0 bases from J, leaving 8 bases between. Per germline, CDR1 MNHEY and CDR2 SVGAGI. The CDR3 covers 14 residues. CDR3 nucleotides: TGTGCCAGCAGTTACCAAGAGAGCTCCTACGAGCAGTACTTC. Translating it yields CASSYQESSYEQYF.

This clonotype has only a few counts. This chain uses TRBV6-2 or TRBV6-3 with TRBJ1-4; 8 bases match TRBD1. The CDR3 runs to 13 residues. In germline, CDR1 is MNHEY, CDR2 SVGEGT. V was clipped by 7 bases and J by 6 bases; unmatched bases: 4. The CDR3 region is CASNDRGDEKLFF. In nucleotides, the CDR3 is TGTGCCAGCAACGACAGGGGAGATGAAAAACTGTTTTTT.

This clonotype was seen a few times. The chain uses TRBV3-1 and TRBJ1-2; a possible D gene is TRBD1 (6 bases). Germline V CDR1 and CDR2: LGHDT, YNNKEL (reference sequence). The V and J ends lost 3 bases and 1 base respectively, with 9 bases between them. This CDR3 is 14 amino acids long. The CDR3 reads CASSHRGRNYGYTF. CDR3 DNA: TGTGCCAGCAGCCACCGGGGGCGTAACTATGGCTACACCTTC. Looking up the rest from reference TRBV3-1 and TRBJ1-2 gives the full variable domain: DTAVSQTPKYLVTQMGNDKSIKCEQNLGHDTMYWYKQDSKKFLKIMFSYNNKELIINETVPNRFSPKSPDKAHLNLHINSLELGDSAVYFCASSHRGRNYGYTFGSGTRLTVV.

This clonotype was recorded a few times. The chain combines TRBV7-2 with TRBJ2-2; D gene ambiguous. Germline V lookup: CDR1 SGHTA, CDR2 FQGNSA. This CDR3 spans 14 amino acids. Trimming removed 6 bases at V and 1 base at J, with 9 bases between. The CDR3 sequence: CASRLTGNTGELFF. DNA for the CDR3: TGTGCCAGCAGGTTAACGGGGAACACCGGGGAGCTGTTTTTT.

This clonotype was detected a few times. The CDR3 loop is CASSSDGVSYEQYF. As DNA, the CDR3 is TGCGCCAGCAGCTCGGACGGAGTCTCCTACGAGCAGTACTTC. This chain joins TRBV5-1 and TRBJ2-7, with unresolved D. V lost 3 bases and J 0 bases, leaving 10 bases between the germline ends. Germline CDR1 is SGHRS and CDR2 is YFSETQ. This CDR3 is 14 amino acids long.

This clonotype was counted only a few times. CDR3 amino acids: CASSQDDTDYNEQFF. The DNA for the CDR3 is TGTGCCAGCAGCCAAGATGACACGGACTACAATGAGCAGTTCTTC. The rearrangement links TRBV4-2 to TRBJ2-1, with unresolved D. The CDR3 is made up of 15 amino acids. Germline V gene data show CDR1 as LGHNA and CDR2 as YNFKEQ. V was clipped by 0 bases and J by 3 bases, with 9 bases between them.

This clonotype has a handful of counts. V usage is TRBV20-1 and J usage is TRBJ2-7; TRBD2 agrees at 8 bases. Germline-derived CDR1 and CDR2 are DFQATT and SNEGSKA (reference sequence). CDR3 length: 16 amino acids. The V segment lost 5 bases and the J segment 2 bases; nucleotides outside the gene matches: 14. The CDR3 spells CSADTGGLAGTYEQYF. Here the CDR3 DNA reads TGCAGTGCTGACACTGGAGGCCTAGCGGGCACCTACGAGCAGTACTTC.

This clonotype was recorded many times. The DNA of the CDR3 is TGCGCCAGCAGCTTGGGCAGTCACTATGGCTACACCTTC. It translates to CASSLGSHYGYTF. The V gene is TRBV5-1, the J gene TRBJ1-2; D gene unclear. V was cut by 0 bases and J by 3 bases, with 6 bases left in between. Germline CDR1 SGHRS, CDR2 YFSETQ. The CDR3 runs to 13 residues. Together with reference TRBV5-1 and TRBJ1-2, the CDR3 gives the full variable domain: KAGVTQTPRYLIKTRGQQVTLSCSPISGHRSVSWYQQTPGQGLQFLFEYFSETQRNKGNFPGRFSGRQFSNSRSEMNVSTLELGDSALYLCASSLGSHYGYTFGSGTRLTVV.

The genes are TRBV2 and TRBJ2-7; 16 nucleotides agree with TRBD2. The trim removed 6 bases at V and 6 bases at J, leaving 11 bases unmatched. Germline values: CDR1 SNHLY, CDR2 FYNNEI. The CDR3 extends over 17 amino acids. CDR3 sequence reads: CASRRTGTSGRAPEQYF. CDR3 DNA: TGTGCCAGCAGACGGACGGGGACTAGCGGGAGGGCCCCCGAGCAGTACTTC.

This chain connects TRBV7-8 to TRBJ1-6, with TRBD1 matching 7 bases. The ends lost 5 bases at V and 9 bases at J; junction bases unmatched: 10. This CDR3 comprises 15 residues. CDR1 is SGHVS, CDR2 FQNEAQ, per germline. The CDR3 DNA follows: TGTGCCAGCAGCGACGACAGGGCCGGGGGTTCACCCCTCCACTTT. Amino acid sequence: CASSDDRAGGSPLHF. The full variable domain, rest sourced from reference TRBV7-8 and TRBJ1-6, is GAGVSQSPRYKVAKRGQDVALRCDPISGHVSLFWYQQALGQGPEFLTYFQNEAQLDKSGLPSDRFFAERPEGSVSTLKIQRTQQEDSAVYLCASSDDRAGGSPLHFGNGTRLTVT.

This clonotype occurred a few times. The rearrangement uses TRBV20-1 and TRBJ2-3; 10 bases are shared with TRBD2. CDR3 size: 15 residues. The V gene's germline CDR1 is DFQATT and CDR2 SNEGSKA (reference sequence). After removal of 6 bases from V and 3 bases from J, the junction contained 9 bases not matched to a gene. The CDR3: CSAVEREGPTDTQYF. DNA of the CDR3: TGCAGTGCCGTAGAGCGGGAGGGCCCTACAGATACGCAGTATTTT.

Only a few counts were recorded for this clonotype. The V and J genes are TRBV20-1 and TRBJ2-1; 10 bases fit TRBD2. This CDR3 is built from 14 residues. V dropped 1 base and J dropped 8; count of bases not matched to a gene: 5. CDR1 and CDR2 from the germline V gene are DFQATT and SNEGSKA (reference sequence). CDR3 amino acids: CSARAGLAIDEQFF. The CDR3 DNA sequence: TGCAGTGCTAGAGCGGGACTAGCGATCGATGAGCAGTTCTTC.

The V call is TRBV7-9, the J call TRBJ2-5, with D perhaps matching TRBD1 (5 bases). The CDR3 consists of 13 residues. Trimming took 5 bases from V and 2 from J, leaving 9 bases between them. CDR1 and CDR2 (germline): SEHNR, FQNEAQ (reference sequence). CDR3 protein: CASSNPGQETQYF. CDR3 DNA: TGTGCCAGCAGCAACCCAGGGCAAGAGACCCAGTACTTC.